This T cell receptor (beta chain) appears in the sequencing data of a study of identical twins. This clonotype was seen a few times. MiXCR was run by TCRdb on the 5' RACE reads, yielding one entry per CDR3 protein. The data show roughly 490,000 distinct CDR3 sequences, more than 13% seen once. The germline V gene encodes CDR1 SGHTA and CDR2 FQGNSA. V lost 1 base, J lost 4 bases, and 10 bases lay in between. This CDR3 comprises 15 residues. These sequences were also reported in another study, on yellow fever vaccine responses in identical twins.

V usage is TRBV7-2 and J usage is TRBJ1-4; D gene unclear. Input material: CD4+ T cells sorted from blood. The clonotype comes from a woman aged 18-30 years in good health. The CDR3 loop reads CASSLGGSNNEKLFF. The CDR3 nucleotides read TGTGCCAGCAGCTTAGGTGGCAGCAATAATGAAAAACTGTTTTTT. The full variable domain, with the rest looked up from reference TRBV7-2 and TRBJ1-4, is GAGVSQSPSNKVTEKGKDVELRCDPISGHTALYWYRQSLGQGLEFLIYFQGNSAPDKSGLPSDRFSAERTGGSVSTLTIQRTQQEDSAVYLCASSLGGSNNEKLFFGSGTQLSVL.